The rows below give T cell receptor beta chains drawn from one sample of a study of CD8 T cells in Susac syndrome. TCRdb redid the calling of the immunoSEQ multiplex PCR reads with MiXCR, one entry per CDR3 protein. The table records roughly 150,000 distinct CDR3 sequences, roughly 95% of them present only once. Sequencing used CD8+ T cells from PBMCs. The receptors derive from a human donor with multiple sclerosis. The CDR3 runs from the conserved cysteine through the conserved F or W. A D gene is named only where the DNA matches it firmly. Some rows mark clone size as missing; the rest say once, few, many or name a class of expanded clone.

TGTGCCAGCAGTTCCGGGACTACCTACGAGCAGTACTTC CASSSGTTYEQYF TRBV12-3/TRBV12-4 TRBD2 - TRBJ2-7
TGTGCCAGCAGCTTTCTGTGGCCCCAGCATTTT CASSFLWPQHF TRBV11-2 - - TRBJ1-5
TGTGCCAGCAGTTACGGACTAGCGGGGGTGAGTGAGCAGTTCTTC CASSYGLAGVSEQFF TRBV6-5 TRBD2 - TRBJ2-1
TGTGCCAGCAGCGCCGGGACTAGAGTCGCAGATACGCAGTATTTT CASSAGTRVADTQYF TRBV7-9 TRBD2 - TRBJ2-3
TGTGCCTGGAGTTCCCCGGGACAGCTTTACAATGAGCAGTTCTTC CAWSSPGQLYNEQFF TRBV30 TRBD1 once TRBJ2-1
TGCAGTGCTAGAGATACCGGACGGGGCTCCAGCACAGATACGCAGTATTTT CSARDTGRGSSTDTQYF TRBV20-1 - - TRBJ2-3
TGTGCCAGCAGCGAGAACAGGGGCTATGGCTACACCTTC CASSENRGYGYTF TRBV9 TRBD1 - TRBJ1-2
TGTGCCAGCAGCGCCACTAGCGGGGGAAGCTCCTACAATGAGCAGTTCTTC CASSATSGGSSYNEQFF TRBV7-3 TRBD2 - TRBJ2-1
TGCGCCAGCAGCCCTGGGACTAGCGGGGGCACCTACGAGCAGTACTTC CASSPGTSGGTYEQYF TRBV5-1 TRBD2 - TRBJ2-7
TGTGCCAGCAGCCCCCCCCTGGCGGGGGGGAGGTCAGATACGCAGTATTTT CASSPPLAGGRSDTQYF TRBV13 TRBD2 - TRBJ2-3
TGTGCCAGCACCGTGGCGGGTGGGAATTCACCCCTCCACTTT CASTVAGGNSPLHF TRBV2 - - TRBJ1-6
TGTGCCAGCAGCCAGTCAGAAACGTTCTCTTCAGGCAACGTCCTGACTTTC CASSQSETFSSGNVLTF TRBV3-1 - - TRBJ2-6
TGTGCCAGCAGCTGGGGACGGAATTTCCAAGAGACCCAGTACTTC CASSWGRNFQETQYF TRBV7-8 - - TRBJ2-5
TGTGCCAGCAGTCTGGCGTGGGGCACTGAAGCTTTCTTT CASSLAWGTEAFF TRBV27 - - TRBJ1-1
TGTGCCAGCAGTCCGCCAGTGGGGAACACTGAAGCTTTCTTT CASSPPVGNTEAFF TRBV12-3/TRBV12-4 - - TRBJ1-1
TGTGCCAGCAGTTCCGGGGAGCTGTTTTTT CASSSGELFF TRBV12-3/TRBV12-4 - few TRBJ2-2
TGTGCCAGCAGCCCGGACAGGGTCCTCGATCGGAACACTGAAGCTTTCTTT CASSPDRVLDRNTEAFF TRBV3-1 TRBD1 - TRBJ1-1
TGCAGCGTTTCCGGGGTTATGAGAAAACTGTTTTTT CSVSGVMRKLFF TRBV29-1 - - TRBJ1-4
TGCAGTGCTAGACCGGGAGGGTTTTATGGCTACACCTTC CSARPGGFYGYTF TRBV20-1 - - TRBJ1-2
TGCGCCAGCAGCTCTAGCGGGGTCTACAATGAGCAGTTCTTC CASSSSGVYNEQFF TRBV5-1 TRBD2 - TRBJ2-1
TGCAGTGCTAGAGATCCGCTAGAGAATGAGCAGTTCTTC CSARDPLENEQFF TRBV20-1 - - TRBJ2-1
TGTGCCAGCAGCTTAGGTCGCGGGGGGGCGAGGTACAATGAGCAGTTCTTC CASSLGRGGARYNEQFF TRBV7-2 TRBD2 - TRBJ2-1
TGTGCCTGGAGTGTCCCGACAAACACTGAAGCTTTCTTT CAWSVPTNTEAFF TRBV30 - - TRBJ1-1
TGTGCCTCGACGGCAGGGTCGGGAGAGACCCAGTACTTC CASTAGSGETQYF TRBV30 - - TRBJ2-5
TGTGCCAGCAGCGTAGGCGGGGGAACCGACGAGCAGTACTTC CASSVGGGTDEQYF TRBV9 TRBD2 - TRBJ2-7
TGCAGTGCTAGCTCCGGGACTAGCGGGGTCCATGAGCAGTTCTTC CSASSGTSGVHEQFF TRBV20-1 TRBD2 - TRBJ2-1
TGTGCCAGCAGCTACAATCAGCCCCAGCATTTT CASSYNQPQHF TRBV6-1 - - TRBJ1-5
TGCGCCAGCAGCCTTCCGACAGGGAGCCCGAACACTGAAGCTTTCTTT CASSLPTGSPNTEAFF TRBV4-1 TRBD1 - TRBJ1-1
TGTGCCAGCAGTTCGACAGGGATTTGGAACACTGAAGCTTTCTTT CASSSTGIWNTEAFF TRBV12-3/TRBV12-4 TRBD1 - TRBJ1-1
TGCGCCAGCAGCGGCCCCCAGGATGAGCAGTTCTTC CASSGPQDEQFF TRBV5-1 - - TRBJ2-1
TGTGCCAGCAGCACGACAAGTCAAGAGACCCAGTACTTC CASSTTSQETQYF TRBV7-9 - - TRBJ2-5
TGCAGTGCTAGTCTCCGGGGGAGCTCCTACGAGCAGTACTTC CSASLRGSSYEQYF TRBV20-1 - - TRBJ2-7
TGCAGCGTCGCGGCGGGGATCGGCGAAGCTTTCTTT CSVAAGIGEAFF TRBV29-1 - - TRBJ1-1
TGCAGTGCTAGAGATCGTAACAGGGCTGGGGAGCAGTACTTC CSARDRNRAGEQYF TRBV20-1 - - TRBJ2-7
TGTGCCCTAGACGATACCACAGATACGCAGTATTTT CALDDTTDTQYF TRBV7-9 - - TRBJ2-3
TGTGCCAGCAGCCTTAAGACAGATACGCAGTATTTT CASSLKTDTQYF TRBV7-9 - - TRBJ2-3
TGCAGCGTTGTGGCGGGAGATCGCTCCTACGAGCAGTACTTC CSVVAGDRSYEQYF TRBV29-1 TRBD2 - TRBJ2-7
TGTGCCAGCAGTCCCGACGGGGGGTGGGTCACCGGGGAGCTGTTTTTT CASSPDGGWVTGELFF TRBV28 TRBD2 - TRBJ2-2
TGTGCCAGCAATAGGGACGGCGTCCACGAGCAGTACTTC CASNRDGVHEQYF TRBV12-3/TRBV12-4 - - TRBJ2-7
TGTGCCTGGGGTGGGACAGGGAGACCCCACAATCAGCCCCAGCATTTT CAWGGTGRPHNQPQHF TRBV30 TRBD1 - TRBJ1-5
TGCAGCAGCTTGAGGGCGGAATACAATGAGCAGTTCTTC CSSLRAEYNEQFF TRBV29-1 - - TRBJ2-1
TGTGCCAGCAGGTACCAAGAGACCCAGTACTTC CASRYQETQYF TRBV7-9 - - TRBJ2-5
TGTGCCAGCAGCCCCGAACCGGGTCCGGGGTTCTTC CASSPEPGPGFF TRBV5-6 - - TRBJ2-1
TGTGCCAGCAGCCCTAAGACAGGGGACGAAAACACCATATATTTT CASSPKTGDENTIYF TRBV7-6 TRBD1 once TRBJ1-3
TGTGCCAGCAGCGTAGTCGAGCTAGCTTTGAGTCCTGGGGCCAACGTCCTGACTTTC CASSVVELALSPGANVLTF TRBV9 - - TRBJ2-6
TGTGCCAGCAGCTTAGGGCAGGGGCAGTTCTTC CASSLGQGQFF TRBV7-8 - few TRBJ2-1
TGCAGCGTTGAGGACAGGGGTTCCTACGAGCAGTACTTC CSVEDRGSYEQYF TRBV29-1 TRBD1 - TRBJ2-7
TGCAGCGTTGATGGGCTAGCGGGGGGCCGCTACAATGAGCAGTTCTTC CSVDGLAGGRYNEQFF TRBV29-1 TRBD2 - TRBJ2-1
TGTGCCAGTGGCTGGACTTCCCTCTACGAGCAGTACTTC CASGWTSLYEQYF TRBV27 - - TRBJ2-7
TGTGCCTGGAGTTTCCGGGACGGTCAGCCCCAGCATTTT CAWSFRDGQPQHF TRBV30 - - TRBJ1-5
TGTGCCAGCAGTTTCGGAGGGACAGGCGGACTCCCTCGGGAGCAGTACTTC CASSFGGTGGLPREQYF TRBV27 TRBD1 - TRBJ2-7
TGTGCCAGCCGGGAGGTCACCGGGGAGCTGTTTTTT CASREVTGELFF TRBV3-1 TRBD2 - TRBJ2-2
TGCAGTGCTAGAGATAACAGGAGAACCCAGTACTTC CSARDNRRTQYF TRBV20-1 - - TRBJ2-5